A selection of T cell receptor beta chains follows, all from one sample in a study of T cells in narcolepsy. Generated by immunoSEQ multiplex PCR, the TCRdb table keeps only in-frame clones and is missing some. Seen here are over 25,000 clones, more than 75% observed once, and the top ten hold under 1.2%. Sequenced material: memory (CD45RA-) CD4+ T cells from blood. The receptors shown here come from a human donor in good health. The CDR3 runs from the conserved cysteine through the conserved F or W. A D gene is named only where the DNA matches it firmly. A clone size is listed for some rows: how often the clone was seen (once, few, many), or a class if it is expanded.

V	D	size	J	CDR3	DNA
TRBV11-2	TRBD2	once	TRBJ2-3	CASSLGLLAAGTDTQYF	TGTGCCAGCAGCTTAGGGCTACTAGCGGCAGGCACAGATACGCAGTATTTT
TRBV10-2	-	-	TRBJ2-1	CASHVAGGVDEQFF	TGCGCCAGCCACGTGGCAGGGGGGGTAGATGAGCAGTTCTTC
TRBV2	-	-	TRBJ1-2	CATHRIGYGYTF	TGTGCCACCCACAGAATCGGCTATGGCTACACCTTC
TRBV5-8	-	-	TRBJ2-5	CASSLLGWGQETQYF	TGTGCCAGCAGCTTGCTGGGATGGGGCCAAGAGACCCAGTACTTC
TRBV5-4	TRBD2	-	TRBJ2-1	CASSSSGTSGSGEQFF	TGTGCCAGCAGCTCGTCCGGGACTAGCGGGAGTGGTGAGCAGTTCTTC
TRBV11-2	-	-	TRBJ1-3	CASSLGGSGNTIYF	TGTGCCAGCAGCTTAGGGGGGTCTGGAAACACCATATATTTT
TRBV6-4	-	-	TRBJ2-7	CASSEVGGSGYEQYF	TGTGCCAGCAGTGAGGTCGGGGGTTCGGGGTACGAGCAGTACTTC
TRBV5-6	TRBD1	-	TRBJ1-2	CASSLGQGAGGYTF	TGTGCCAGCAGCTTGGGTCAGGGGGCCGGTGGCTACACCTTC
TRBV19	TRBD1	-	TRBJ1-2	CASSRDRGYGYTF	TGTGCCAGTAGTAGGGACAGGGGCTATGGCTACACCTTC
TRBV30	-	-	TRBJ2-2	CAWSLGGPKGGELFF	TGTGCCTGGAGTCTCGGGGGGCCAAAGGGCGGGGAGCTGTTTTTT
TRBV7-2	TRBD2	-	TRBJ2-5	CASSLAQAGAGVTQYF	TGTGCCAGCAGCTTAGCGCAAGCGGGGGCCGGGGTGACCCAGTACTTC
TRBV5-1	TRBD1	-	TRBJ1-2	CASADRQGENGYTF	TGCGCCAGCGCTGACCGACAGGGGGAGAATGGCTACACCTTC
TRBV27	-	-	TRBJ2-5	CASSTQPRGNRETQYF	TGTGCCAGCAGTACGCAGCCAAGGGGTAATAGGGAGACCCAGTACTTC
TRBV5-1	-	-	TRBJ2-1	CASSLSQGLYNEQFF	TGCGCCAGCAGCTTGAGTCAGGGGCTCTACAATGAGCAGTTCTTC
TRBV27	-	-	TRBJ2-7	CASTPRGLGNEQYF	TGTGCCAGCACCCCCAGGGGCCTCGGGAACGAGCAGTACTTC
TRBV13	-	-	TRBJ2-1	CASSLYSRMAGKSSYNEQFF	TGTGCCAGCAGCTTATACTCGAGGATGGCAGGGAAAAGCTCCTACAATGAGCAGTTCTTC
TRBV6-1	TRBD2	once	TRBJ2-2	CASRLSGNSEELFF	TGTGCCTCTAGACTTAGCGGGAATAGCGAGGAGCTGTTTTTT
TRBV28	TRBD1	-	TRBJ1-2	CASRAGGYGYTF	TGTGCCAGCAGAGCAGGGGGCTATGGCTACACCTTC
TRBV4-2	TRBD2	-	TRBJ2-5	CASSRWERGRETQYF	TGTGCCAGCAGCAGATGGGAGCGGGGACGGGAGACCCAGTACTTC
TRBV6-1	-	-	TRBJ1-5	CATNDRNNQPQHF	TGTGCCACCAACGACAGGAACAATCAGCCCCAGCATTTT
TRBV30	TRBD1	-	TRBJ1-5	CAWEGQAGQPQHF	TGTGCCTGGGAGGGACAGGCCGGTCAGCCCCAGCATTTT
TRBV10-3	-	-	TRBJ2-2	CAISGGGGAGELFF	TGTGCCATCAGTGGAGGAGGTGGCGCCGGGGAGCTGTTTTTT
TRBV11-2	-	-	TRBJ1-1	CASSFSGSNTEAFF	TGTGCCAGCAGTTTTTCTGGGAGTAACACTGAAGCTTTCTTT
TRBV2	-	-	TRBJ1-1	CASSKEVNTEAFF	TGTGCCAGCAGTAAGGAGGTGAACACTGAAGCTTTCTTT
TRBV6-1	-	few	TRBJ2-1	CASSEAGGYNEQFF	TGTGCCAGCAGTGAAGCGGGGGGTTACAATGAGCAGTTCTTC
TRBV6-6	TRBD2	-	TRBJ2-7	CASSYRGRPHEQYF	TGTGCCAGCAGTTACCGCGGGAGGCCCCACGAGCAGTACTTC
TRBV12-2	-	-	TRBJ1-2	CASRLVRQGANYGYTF	TGTGCAAGTCGCTTAGTTCGACAGGGCGCTAACTATGGCTACACCTTC
TRBV2	-	-	TRBJ2-3	CASTRDSYSTDTQYF	TGTGCCAGCACCCGGGACTCCTATAGCACAGATACGCAGTATTTT
TRBV19	TRBD1	-	TRBJ1-6	CASIDGTGNSPLHF	TGTGCCAGTATTGACGGGACAGGCAATTCACCCCTCCACTTT
TRBV5-1	-	-	TRBJ2-5	CASREQETQYF	TGCGCCAGCAGAGAACAAGAGACCCAGTACTTC
TRBV5-6	-	-	TRBJ2-7	CASSLAPVSRTYEQYF	TGTGCCAGCAGCTTGGCTCCTGTCTCTAGAACCTACGAGCAGTACTTC
TRBV5-4	TRBD2	-	TRBJ2-1	CASSLGPGGRAGLRNEQFF	TGTGCCAGCAGCTTGGGCCCCGGCGGGAGGGCCGGTTTGAGAAATGAGCAGTTCTTC
TRBV4-1	-	-	TRBJ2-7	CASSQVLSAYEQYF	TGCGCCAGCAGCCAAGTACTATCGGCCTACGAGCAGTACTTC
TRBV5-4	TRBD2	few	TRBJ2-7	CASSSTISGSGYEQYF	TGTGCCAGCAGCTCTACAATAAGCGGGAGCGGGTACGAGCAGTACTTC
TRBV10-1	-	once	TRBJ2-5	CASSEDQETQYF	TGCGCCAGCAGTGAGGACCAAGAGACCCAGTACTTC
TRBV30	-	-	TRBJ1-6	CAWSVLAGSPLHF	TGTGCCTGGAGTGTACTCGCCGGGTCACCCCTCCACTTT
TRBV10-2	TRBD1	-	TRBJ2-7	CASRSGQAYEQYF	TGCGCCAGCAGATCGGGACAGGCCTACGAGCAGTACTTC
TRBV25-1	TRBD1	-	TRBJ2-7	CASSEYSPRTGENYEQYF	TGTGCCAGCAGTGAATATAGCCCTAGGACAGGGGAAAACTACGAGCAGTACTTC
TRBV19	TRBD1	-	TRBJ2-7	CASSPRTGRDEQYF	TGTGCCAGTAGTCCCCGGACAGGGCGGGACGAGCAGTACTTC
TRBV27	TRBD2	-	TRBJ2-7	CASRATSGARYEQYF	TGTGCCAGCAGGGCCACTAGCGGAGCTAGATACGAGCAGTACTTC
TRBV11-2	-	-	TRBJ1-2	CASTRDPQGNYGYTF	TGTGCCAGCACCCGAGACCCCCAGGGCAACTATGGCTACACCTTC
TRBV30	TRBD1	few	TRBJ1-1	CAWSGQGAGTEAFF	TGTGCCTGGTCGGGACAGGGGGCCGGGACTGAAGCTTTCTTT
TRBV10-1	-	few	TRBJ2-5	CASSESLRETQYF	TGCGCCAGCAGTGAGTCCTTGAGAGAGACCCAGTACTTC
TRBV7-2	-	-	TRBJ2-5	CASSLRVGETQYF	TGTGCCAGCAGCTTAAGGGTGGGAGAGACCCAGTACTTC
TRBV4-3	-	-	TRBJ1-2	CASSQARGGNYGYTF	TGCGCCAGCAGCCAAGCAAGGGGAGGGAACTATGGCTACACCTTC
TRBV9	-	-	TRBJ1-3	CASSVVADGKWAGNTIYF	TGTGCCAGCAGCGTAGTGGCCGACGGCAAATGGGCTGGAAACACCATATATTTT
TRBV6-6	TRBD2	few	TRBJ2-4	CASSQLAPGNIQYF	TGTGCCAGCAGCCAACTAGCGCCCGGAAACATTCAGTACTTC
TRBV6-6	-	few	TRBJ1-4	CASSSDRTNEKLFF	TGTGCCAGCAGTTCGGACCGGACTAATGAAAAACTGTTTTTT